These 25 T cell receptor beta chains originate from one sample sequenced in a study of early T cells in non-severe SARS-CoV-2 infection. Via MiXCR, TCRdb re-called the 5' RACE reads, giving one row per CDR3 protein. There are 30,000 to 35,000 distinct CDR3 sequences in the sample; approximately 4.4% occur only once, and over 6.5% lies in the top ten. Sequencing was carried out using whole blood. Receptors were obtained from an adult who was a healthcare worker with PCR-confirmed SARS-CoV-2 infection or an uninfected control (not recorded which).

This clonotype has at least ten counts. This chain joins TRBV20-1 and TRBJ2-2, with TRBD1 identical over 10 bases. This CDR3 has 15 amino acids. From germline, CDR1 is DFQATT and CDR2 SNEGSKA (reference sequence). The ends lost 6 bases at V and 6 bases at J; junction bases unmatched: 10. CDR3 loop: CSAVPDRGRAGELFF. DNA of the CDR3: TGCAGTGCGGTTCCTGACAGGGGGCGGGCCGGGGAGCTGTTTTTT.

This clonotype was counted at least ten times. V gene TRBV19 combines with J gene TRBJ2-7, with 8 positions matching TRBD1. Germline V gene lookup returns CDR1 LNHDA and CDR2 SQIVND (reference sequence). This CDR3 contains 14 residues. V lost 5 bases and J lost 7; bases outside the gene matches: 10. The CDR3 is CASSARQGTREQYF. In nucleotides, the CDR3 is TGTGCCAGTAGTGCGCGACAGGGGACAAGAGAGCAGTACTTC.

This clonotype was detected ten times or more. The rearrangement uses TRBV5-5 and TRBJ2-7; 9 nucleotides agree with TRBD2. The V segment lost 0 bases and the J segment 0 bases; nucleotides outside the gene matches: 7. CDR3 length: 17 amino acids. Germline lookup yields CDR1 SGHKS and CDR2 YYEKEE (reference sequence). The CDR3 loop is CASSLVPSGASSYEQYF. The CDR3 DNA reads TGTGCCAGCAGCTTGGTTCCTAGCGGGGCCAGCTCCTACGAGCAGTACTTC.

This clonotype has at least ten counts. This chain connects TRBV7-9 to TRBJ1-1; D is undetermined. Germline CDR1 reads SEHNR; CDR2 reads FQNEAQ (reference sequence). The CDR3 length is 11 residues. V shed 8 bases and J shed 2 bases, with 6 bases lying between them. The CDR3 spells CASVANTEAFF. Written as DNA, the CDR3 is TGTGCCAGCGTGGCAAACACTGAAGCTTTCTTT.

The sample holds many counts of this clonotype. The gene calls are TRBV5-5 and TRBJ2-1, with 11 positions matching TRBD2. This CDR3 is built from 18 residues. Losses at the gene ends were 4 bases for V and 0 bases for J; bases not matched to a gene: 9. The germline gives CDR1 SGHKS, CDR2 YYEKEE (reference sequence). CDR3 DNA: TGTGCCAGCAGCACCGCACCGGGACTAGCGGCCTCCTACAATGAGCAGTTCTTC. Its translation: CASSTAPGLAASYNEQFF.

Ten or more counts support this clonotype. The CDR3 nucleotides read TGTGCCAGCAGCGCCCGCTCCTACGAGCAGTACTTC. Its protein is CASSARSYEQYF. V gene TRBV5-8 combines with J gene TRBJ2-7; D is unclear. The CDR3 runs 12 residues. Trimming left V 4 bases short and J 0 bases short, with 5 bases between. Germline V lookup: CDR1 SGHTS, CDR2 YDEGEE.

This clonotype was recorded many times. The chain carries TRBV9 and TRBJ2-3; D perhaps matches TRBD2 (5 bases). The CDR3 is made up of 15 amino acids. Germline CDR1 is SGDLS and CDR2 is YYNGEE. V lost 0 bases, J lost 6 bases, and 14 bases lay in between. CDR3 protein: CASSVAPLGGDTQYF. CDR3 bases: TGTGCCAGCAGCGTAGCTCCACTTGGCGGGGATACGCAGTATTTT.

This clonotype has a handful of counts. The chain is built from TRBV6-5 and TRBJ1-2; TRBD1 might be the D (6 bases). Per germline, CDR1 MNHEY and CDR2 SVGAGI. The CDR3 has 13 amino acids. The V gene lost 5 bases and the J gene lost 4 bases, with 11 bases spanning the gap. The CDR3 coding sequence is TGTGCCAGCAGTAATGACAGGTCCTATGGCTACACCTTC. Protein product: CASSNDRSYGYTF.

This clonotype has only a few counts. This chain uses TRBV12-5 with TRBJ2-1, with D hard to call. Germline V gene data show CDR1 as LGHNT and CDR2 as FRNRAP. The germline V and J ends were trimmed by 3 bases and 5 bases, with 5 bases remaining between them. The CDR3 runs to 12 residues. CDR3: CASGFGDNEQFF. The CDR3 coding sequence is TGTGCTAGTGGTTTTGGGGACAATGAGCAGTTCTTC.

At least ten counts were recorded for this clonotype. V gene TRBV7-8 combines with J gene TRBJ1-1; D is ambiguous. V was trimmed by 1 base and J by 5 bases, leaving 11 bases between them. The CDR3 is 14 amino acids. Germline V gene data show CDR1 as SGHVS and CDR2 as FQNEAQ. CDR3 sequence (DNA): TGTGCCAGCAGCTTAGGCTCGGTTATTACTGAAGCTTTCTTT. It yields the protein CASSLGSVITEAFF.

This rearrangement joins TRBV29-1 to TRBJ1-2; D not certain. V lost 8 bases to trimming and J lost 2 bases, with 12 bases between them. The germline V gene has CDR1 SQVTM and CDR2 ANQGSEA. The CDR3 is 12 amino acids. Here the CDR3 DNA reads TGCAGCTCCGGGAGCGAGAACTATGGCTACACCTTC. It translates to CSSGSENYGYTF.

This clonotype was seen ten or more times. V gene TRBV7-9 combines with J gene TRBJ1-1; D remains unclear. The CDR3 spans 15 residues. Trimming stripped 1 base from V and 0 bases from J, with 9 bases between. Germline V gene lookup returns CDR1 SEHNR and CDR2 FQNEAQ (reference sequence). The CDR3 DNA reads as TGTGCCAGCAGCTTAGGGGTTCGCCTGAACACTGAAGCTTTCTTT. The encoded protein is CASSLGVRLNTEAFF.

The table lists this clonotype with a few counts. V and J are TRBV12-3 or TRBV12-4 and TRBJ1-5, with TRBD1 matching 8 bases. V shed 3 bases and J 0 bases; nucleotides not matched to a gene: 16. The CDR3 covers 20 residues. The CDR3 reads CASSFRQGRGYIYSNQPQHF. CDR3 sequence (DNA): TGTGCCAGCAGTTTTAGACAGGGGCGAGGGTATATATATAGCAATCAGCCCCAGCATTTT.

This chain connects TRBV20-1 to TRBJ1-5; D uncertain. In germline, CDR1 is DFQATT, CDR2 SNEGSKA (reference sequence). This CDR3 is 13 amino acids long. V was clipped by 6 bases and J by 0 bases, with 9 bases between them. This chain's CDR3 is CSARTDSNQPQHF. The CDR3 nucleotides are TGCAGTGCCCGGACGGATAGCAATCAGCCCCAGCATTTT.

This clonotype was seen only a few times. V is TRBV29-1 and J is TRBJ2-7, with TRBD1 matching 8 bases. The CDR3 covers 13 residues. Germline V gene sequence: CDR1 SQVTM, CDR2 ANQGSEA. Trimming removed 2 bases from V and 5 bases from J; junction bases left unmatched: 5. The CDR3 bases are TGCAGCGTTGAAAGGACAGGGTACCACGAGCAGTACTTC. This sequence encodes CSVERTGYHEQYF.

The chain combines TRBV12-3 or TRBV12-4 with TRBJ2-5, with a weak D call TRBD1 (6 bases). V was trimmed by 2 bases and J by 4 bases, leaving 11 bases between them. CDR3 length equals 14 residues. The CDR3 loop is CASSLRGSGETQYF. The CDR3 DNA follows: TGTGCCAGCAGTTTAAGGGGGAGCGGAGAGACCCAGTACTTC.

This clonotype was seen many times. The gene calls are TRBV7-2 and TRBJ1-2; 8 bases line up with TRBD1. Germline V gene data show CDR1 as SGHTA and CDR2 as FQGNSA. J gave up 5 bases and V 5 bases, and 7 bases lay outside the gene matches. CDR3 length equals 14 residues. The DNA of the CDR3 is TGTGCCAGCAGCCCCCAGACAGGGGCGTATGGCTACACCTTC. This encodes CASSPQTGAYGYTF.

This rearrangement joins TRBV6-1 to TRBJ2-5; the D is unclear. The V end lost 2 bases, the J end lost 5 bases, and 9 bases lay between the germline ends. Germline CDR1 and CDR2: MNHNS and SASEGT. The CDR3 is made up of 13 amino acids. CDR3 residues: CASSERPSETQYF. DNA of the CDR3: TGTGCCAGCAGTGAACGACCCTCGGAGACCCAGTACTTC.

This clonotype was detected only a few times. The chain joins TRBV18 to TRBJ2-3; D ambiguous. Looked up from germline, CDR1 is KGHSH and CDR2 is LQKENI. The CDR3 is made up of 13 amino acids. Trimming removed 3 bases from V and 0 bases from J, with 4 bases in between. The CDR3 region is CASSPQSTDTQYF. The CDR3 DNA reads TGTGCCAGCTCACCCCAGAGCACAGATACGCAGTATTTT.

This clonotype has at least ten counts. The rearrangement joins TRBV5-6 to TRBJ1-5; a possible D gene is TRBD1 (6 bases). Germline CDR1 is SGHDT and CDR2 is YYEEEE. The CDR3 consists of 13 residues. V was clipped by 4 bases and J by 6 bases, with 11 bases between them. CDR3 protein: CASSRGQTQPQHF. DNA for the CDR3: TGTGCCAGCAGCAGGGGACAAACTCAGCCCCAGCATTTT.

This clonotype was detected many times. The chain has TRBV7-2 and TRBJ2-7, with TRBD1 identical over 10 bases. The CDR3 is made up of 15 amino acids. The V gene end was trimmed by 2 bases and the J gene end by 3 bases; junction bases not matched to a gene: 4. CDR1 SGHTA and CDR2 FQGNSA come from the germline V gene. In DNA, the CDR3 is TGTGCCAGCAGCTTAACCGGGACAGGGGACTACGAGCAGTACTTC. Its protein is CASSLTGTGDYEQYF.

This clonotype has a count of ten or more. The CDR3 DNA reads as TGCAGCGCCACGACCCTAGCGGGGGGGCCGAGTGAGCAGTTCTTC. Translating gives CSATTLAGGPSEQFF. The V and J genes are TRBV29-1 and TRBJ2-1; TRBD2 agrees at 12 bases. V shed 7 bases and J 9 bases; nucleotides not matched to a gene: 13. The CDR3 consists of 15 residues. Looked up from germline, CDR1 is SQVTM and CDR2 is ANQGSEA.

In this sample, this clonotype turned up a few times. The rearrangement joins TRBV30 to TRBJ1-2, with a tentative D call TRBD1 (5 bases). In germline, CDR1 is GTSNPN, CDR2 SVGIG (reference sequence). This CDR3 spans 14 amino acids. The V end lost 5 bases, the J end lost 2 bases, and 15 bases lay between the germline ends. CDR3 loop: CAWANRGTNYGYTF. For the CDR3, the DNA is TGTGCCTGGGCTAACCGGGGGACCAACTATGGCTACACCTTC. The full variable domain, completed using reference TRBV30 and TRBJ1-2, is SQTIHQWPATLVQPVGSPLSLECTVEGTSNPNLYWYRQAAGRGLQLLFYSVGIGQISSEVPQNLSASRPQDRQFILSSKKLLLSDSGFYLCAWANRGTNYGYTFGSGTRLTVV.

This clonotype showed up many times. It is unclear where the CDR3 begins or ends on the DNA, so no DNA is shown, and the CDR3 is as TCRdb lists it. This sequence joins TRBV12-3 or TRBV12-4 and TRBJ2-1; TRBD1, the D gene given by the table, was not confirmed from the DNA. The length of the CDR3 is 16 amino acids, counting both ends. The CDR3 here is CASSFRFGGRDNEQFF.

This clonotype was seen at least ten times. The chain links TRBV20-1 to TRBJ1-2; unclear D gene. V lost 1 base and J lost 3, with 9 bases in between. From germline, CDR1 is DFQATT and CDR2 SNEGSKA (reference sequence). This CDR3 contains 13 residues. The CDR3 spells CSARVEAYYGYTF. In DNA form, the CDR3 reads TGCAGTGCTAGAGTGGAGGCCTACTATGGCTACACCTTC.